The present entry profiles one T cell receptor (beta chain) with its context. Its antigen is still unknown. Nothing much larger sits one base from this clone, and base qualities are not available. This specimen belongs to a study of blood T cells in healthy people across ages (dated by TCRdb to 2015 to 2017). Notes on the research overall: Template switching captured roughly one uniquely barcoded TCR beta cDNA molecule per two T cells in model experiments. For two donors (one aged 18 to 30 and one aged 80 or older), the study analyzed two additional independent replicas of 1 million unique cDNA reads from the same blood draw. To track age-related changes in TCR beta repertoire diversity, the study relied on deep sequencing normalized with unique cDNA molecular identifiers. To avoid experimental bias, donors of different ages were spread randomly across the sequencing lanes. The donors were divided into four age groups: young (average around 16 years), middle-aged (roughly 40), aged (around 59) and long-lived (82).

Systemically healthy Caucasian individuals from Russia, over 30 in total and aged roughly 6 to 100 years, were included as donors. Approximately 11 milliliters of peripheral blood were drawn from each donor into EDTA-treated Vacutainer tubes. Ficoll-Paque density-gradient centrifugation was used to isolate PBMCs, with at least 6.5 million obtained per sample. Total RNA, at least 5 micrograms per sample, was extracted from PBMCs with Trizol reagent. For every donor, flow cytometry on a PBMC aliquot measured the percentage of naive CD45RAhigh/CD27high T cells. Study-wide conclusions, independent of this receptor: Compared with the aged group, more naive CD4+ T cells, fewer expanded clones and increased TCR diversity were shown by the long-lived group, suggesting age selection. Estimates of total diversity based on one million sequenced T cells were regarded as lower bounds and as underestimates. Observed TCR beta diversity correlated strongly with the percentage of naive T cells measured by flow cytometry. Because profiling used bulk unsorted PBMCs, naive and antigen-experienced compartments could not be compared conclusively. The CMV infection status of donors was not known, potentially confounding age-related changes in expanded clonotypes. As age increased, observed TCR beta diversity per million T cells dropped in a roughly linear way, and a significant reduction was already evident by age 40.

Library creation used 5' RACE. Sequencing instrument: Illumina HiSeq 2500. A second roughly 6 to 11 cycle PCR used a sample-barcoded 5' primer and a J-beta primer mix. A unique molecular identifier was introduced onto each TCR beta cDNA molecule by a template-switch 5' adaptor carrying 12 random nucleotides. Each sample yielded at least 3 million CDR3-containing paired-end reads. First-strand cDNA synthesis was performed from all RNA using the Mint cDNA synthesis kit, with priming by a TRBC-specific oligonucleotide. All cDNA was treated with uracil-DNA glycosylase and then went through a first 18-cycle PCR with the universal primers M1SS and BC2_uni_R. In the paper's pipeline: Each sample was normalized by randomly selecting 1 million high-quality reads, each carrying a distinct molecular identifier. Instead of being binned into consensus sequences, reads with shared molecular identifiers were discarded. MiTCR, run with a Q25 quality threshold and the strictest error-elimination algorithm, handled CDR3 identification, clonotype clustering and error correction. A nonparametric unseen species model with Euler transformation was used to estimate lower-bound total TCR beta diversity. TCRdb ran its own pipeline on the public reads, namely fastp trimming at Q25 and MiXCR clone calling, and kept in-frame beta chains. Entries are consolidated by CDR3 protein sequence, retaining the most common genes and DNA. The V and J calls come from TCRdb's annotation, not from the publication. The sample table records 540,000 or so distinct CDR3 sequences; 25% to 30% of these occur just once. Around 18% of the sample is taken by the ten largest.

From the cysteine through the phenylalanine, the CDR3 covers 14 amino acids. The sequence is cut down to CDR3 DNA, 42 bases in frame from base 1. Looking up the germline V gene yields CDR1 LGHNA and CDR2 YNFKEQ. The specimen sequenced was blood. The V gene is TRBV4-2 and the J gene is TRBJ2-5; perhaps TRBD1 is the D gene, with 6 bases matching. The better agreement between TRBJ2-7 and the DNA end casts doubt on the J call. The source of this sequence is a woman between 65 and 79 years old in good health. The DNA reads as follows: TGTGCCAGCAGCCTTACTAGAGGGGGTTACGAGCAGTACTTC. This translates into CASSLTRGGYEQYF.